This TCR beta chain was identified in a study of cytomegalovirus exposure and HLA in healthy donors. Study-level findings and limits: Evidence from a later analysis indicated that most CMV-associated TCR beta chains looked HLA-restricted. Among the most significant clusters, several appeared linked to common viral pathogens in a later analysis.

Researchers ran the PCR with 60 Vbeta and 13 Jbeta primers. Here immunoSEQ multiplex PCR was the method, and the copy in TCRdb shows in-frame clones only, minus some. The data contain some 150,000 clones, more than 60% of them singletons. Per the germline V gene, CDR1 is SNHLY and CDR2 is FYNNEI. This CDR3 spans 14 amino acids. Trimming cost V 7 bases and J 2 bases, with 11 bases left between them. This clone appeared a few times. What it binds is unknown. The gene calls are TRBV2 and TRBJ2-2; D unresolved. The sequence was obtained from a man aged 40-49 years in good health and CMV-seronegative. The sample consisted of PBMCs. The CDR3 sequence is CASKGAFNTGELFF. The CDR3 nucleotides read TGTGCCAGCAAAGGAGCCTTCAACACCGGGGAGCTGTTTTTT. The full variable domain, completed using reference TRBV2 and TRBJ2-2, is EPEVTQTPSHQVTQMGQEVILRCVPISNHLYFYWYRQILGQKVEFLVSFYNNEISEKSEIFDDQFSVERPDGSNFTLKIRSTKLEDSAMYFCASKGAFNTGELFFGEGSRLTVL.